This T cell receptor (beta chain) was profiled in a study of CD8+CD57+ T cells in acquired aplastic anemia. Across the study: The DNA of sorted CD4+ and CD8+ cells averaged about 3 ug.

The study's findings and limits: Patients did not significantly differ from controls in CD8+ Simpson's diversity. The study identified more than 25 CD8+ CDR3 sequences shared by patients and controls.

The CDR3 is made up of 14 amino acids. Germline CDR1 SNHLY, CDR2 FYNNEI. Trimming took 1 base from V and 3 from J, leaving 9 bases between them. A note on this clonotype: Its target is unknown.

CDR3 and TCR beta VDJ profiling relied on a genomic DNA template. Via MiXCR, TCRdb re-called the reads, giving one row per CDR3 protein. This sample has about 150,000 distinct CDR3 sequences, with about 48% found just once. Sequenced patients had shown CD8+CD57+ cell expansion by flow cytometry. Sampling of blood occurred while the patients had still received no therapy. The source of this sequence is a human donor with aplastic anemia. The sample comprised sorted CD4+, CD8+, or CD8+CD57+ T cells (not recorded which) from PBMCs. V usage is TRBV2 and J usage is TRBJ1-1; no reliable D call. CDR3 region: CASSEGGRYTEAFF. The CDR3 bases are TGTGCCAGCAGTGAAGGAGGCAGATACACTGAAGCTTTCTTT.